A selection of T cell receptor beta chains follows, all from one sample in a study of cytomegalovirus exposure and HLA in healthy donors. The repertoire was sequenced with immunoSEQ multiplex PCR; TCRdb's copy has only in-frame clones and lacks some. The sample lists 240,000 or so clones; more than 75% were seen once. Input material: PBMCs. The receptors shown here come from a woman aged 35 to 49 in good health and CMV-seropositive. CDR3s include the opening cysteine and the closing phenylalanine or tryptophan. The D gene is left open where the match is weak. Clone sizes are given selectively: once, few, many, or a class where the clone is expanded.

size: .
J: TRBJ1-1
D: .
length: 15
V: TRBV6-5
DNA: TGTGCCAGCAGTTACTCGAACAGAATGAACACTGAAGCTTTCTTT
CDR3: CASSYSNRMNTEAFF

size: .
J: TRBJ2-1
D: .
length: 15
V: TRBV6-4
DNA: TGTGCCAGCAGTGAGTTCTTAGCAGATTACAATGAGCAGTTCTTC
CDR3: CASSEFLADYNEQFF

size: .
J: TRBJ1-2
D: .
length: 14
V: TRBV2
DNA: TGTGCCAGCAGTGAAGCCCGGGGACTATATGGCTACACCTTC
CDR3: CASSEARGLYGYTF

size: .
J: TRBJ2-3
D: TRBD2
length: 18
V: TRBV5-1
DNA: TGCGCCAGCAGCTTGAGAGGTATCCAAAGCGGGATTACAGATACGCAGTATTTT
CDR3: CASSLRGIQSGITDTQYF

size: .
J: TRBJ2-7
D: .
length: 13
V: TRBV19
DNA: TGTGCCAGTAGTATAGCGGGAGCCTTCGAGCAGTACTTC
CDR3: CASSIAGAFEQYF

size: few
J: TRBJ2-7
D: .
length: 11
V: TRBV28
DNA: TGTGCCAGTACGGGGGTTGGCGAGCAGTACTTC
CDR3: CASTGVGEQYF

size: .
J: TRBJ1-1
D: .
length: 15
V: TRBV6-6
DNA: TGTGCCAGCAGTTACCGTTGGGAGGTCCACACTGAAGCTTTCTTT
CDR3: CASSYRWEVHTEAFF

size: .
J: TRBJ2-1
D: .
length: 17
V: TRBV9
DNA: TGTGCCAGCACTGCCCGGGAGCCCACATATTCCTACAATGAGCAGTTCTTC
CDR3: CASTAREPTYSYNEQFF

size: .
J: TRBJ1-5
D: .
length: 15
V: TRBV18
DNA: TGTGCCAGCTCACAACAGGCGAGGGGGGGACAGCCCCAGCATTTT
CDR3: CASSQQARGGQPQHF

size: .
J: TRBJ2-3
D: .
length: 11
V: TRBV19
DNA: TGTGCCAGTAGGGATGCAGGGGCTATCCATTTT
CDR3: CASRDAGAIHF

size: once
J: TRBJ1-2
D: TRBD1
length: 14
V: TRBV7-9
DNA: TGTTCCAGCAGCTTAGGGGACAGGGTCTCTGGCTACACCTTC
CDR3: CSSSLGDRVSGYTF

size: .
J: TRBJ2-7
D: TRBD1
length: 14
V: TRBV7-7
DNA: TGTGCCAGCAGCCCCTCACAGGGGTCTGACGAGCAGTACTTC
CDR3: CASSPSQGSDEQYF

size: .
J: TRBJ2-6
D: .
length: 19
V: TRBV5-4
DNA: TGTGCCAGCAGCTTTGGCAGTCCCGGGGGTAGCTCTGGGGCCAACGTCCTGACTTTC
CDR3: CASSFGSPGGSSGANVLTF

size: .
J: TRBJ1-3
D: .
length: 14
V: TRBV11-2
DNA: TGTGCCAGCAGCCCCCTAGGGGCTGGAAACACCATATATTTT
CDR3: CASSPLGAGNTIYF

size: .
J: TRBJ2-4
D: .
length: 14
V: TRBV9
DNA: TGTGCCAGCAGCCCCACGGTCGCCAAAAACATTCAGTACTTC
CDR3: CASSPTVAKNIQYF

size: .
J: TRBJ2-1
D: .
length: 13
V: TRBV7-2
DNA: TGTGCCAGCAGCTGGGGCAGCTACAATGAGCAGTTCTTC
CDR3: CASSWGSYNEQFF

size: .
J: TRBJ1-2
D: .
length: 13
V: TRBV7-3
DNA: TGTGCCAGCAGCTTAGCGCGCAACGATGGCTACACCTTC
CDR3: CASSLARNDGYTF

size: .
J: TRBJ2-7
D: TRBD2
length: 13
V: TRBV5-4
DNA: TGTGCCAGCAGCTTCAGCGGGAGCCGGGAGCAGTACTTC
CDR3: CASSFSGSREQYF

size: .
J: TRBJ2-3
D: TRBD2
length: 15
V: TRBV4-3
DNA: TGCGCCAGCAGCCCGCGAGCGGGAACCACAGATACGCAGTATTTT
CDR3: CASSPRAGTTDTQYF

size: .
J: TRBJ2-1
D: TRBD2
length: 17
V: TRBV11-3
DNA: TGTGCCAGCAGCTTAGATAGCGGGAACGTCTTAGGCAATGAGCAGTTCTTC
CDR3: CASSLDSGNVLGNEQFF

size: .
J: TRBJ2-5
D: .
length: 17
V: TRBV5-6
DNA: TGTGCCAGCAGCTTGGACCCGGATGCGTCACAGTTGGAGACCCAGTACTTC
CDR3: CASSLDPDASQLETQYF

size: .
J: TRBJ1-6
D: TRBD1
length: 17
V: TRBV2
DNA: TGTGCCAGCAGTGAACCCGACAGGGGAGGTTGGAATTCACCCCTCCACTTT
CDR3: CASSEPDRGGWNSPLHF

size: .
J: TRBJ1-1
D: .
length: 14
V: TRBV29-1
DNA: TGCAGCGTTGGCCTAAGGAGGGGGGGCTTTGAAGCTTTCTTT
CDR3: CSVGLRRGGFEAFF

size: once
J: TRBJ1-1
D: .
length: 13
V: TRBV19
DNA: TGTGCCAGCTTCGGACAATGGAGCACTGAAGCTTTCTTT
CDR3: CASFGQWSTEAFF

size: .
J: TRBJ2-7
D: TRBD1
length: 16
V: TRBV7-2
DNA: TGTGCCAGCAGCAAACCGGGACAGGGGAGCTCCTACGAGCAGTACTTC
CDR3: CASSKPGQGSSYEQYF

size: once
J: TRBJ2-3
D: TRBD1
length: 14
V: TRBV9
DNA: TGTGCCAGCAGCTCGGACAGGGCGCGGGGTGCGCAGTATTTT
CDR3: CASSSDRARGAQYF

size: .
J: TRBJ2-1
D: TRBD2
length: 14
V: TRBV9
DNA: TGTGCCAGCAGCACCACTAGCGTTCGCAATGAGCAGTTCTTC
CDR3: CASSTTSVRNEQFF

size: once
J: TRBJ2-3
D: .
length: 13
V: TRBV9
DNA: TGTGCCAGCAGCGGACTAGAGGGGATCGCGCAGTATTTT
CDR3: CASSGLEGIAQYF

size: .
J: TRBJ1-4
D: .
length: 15
V: TRBV2
DNA: TGTGCCAGCAGTAACCCTCGGACGGGAAATGAAAAACTGTTTTTT
CDR3: CASSNPRTGNEKLFF

size: few
J: TRBJ1-2
D: TRBD1
length: 18
V: TRBV5-1
DNA: TGCGCCAGCAGCCGTCAAACCGGGACAGGGTCTACTAACTATGGCTACACCTTC
CDR3: CASSRQTGTGSTNYGYTF

size: .
J: TRBJ1-1
D: .
length: 15
V: TRBV19
DNA: TGTGCCAGTAGCCTCCGTGGGATAGGGGACACTGAAGCTTTCTTT
CDR3: CASSLRGIGDTEAFF